The sequence of this TCR beta chain was determined in a study of tumor and adjacent non-tumor tissue in lung cancer. Looking at the study overall: Histology: 12 adenocarcinoma, 2 squamous cell carcinoma, 1 small cell lung cancer. The study's findings and limits: In normal lung, the top 100 clones were significantly more dominant than in tumor. Significantly higher TCR diversity was found in tumor than normal lung.

Concerning this clonotype itself: Its cognate antigen is unknown.

TCRbeta libraries were built with three rounds of nested PCR, modified from ARM-PCR. TCRdb itself ran the multiplex PCR reads through MiXCR, one entry per CDR3 protein. Counted here are about 50,000 distinct CDR3 sequences, around three quarters occurring once; the ten biggest clones make up around 25%. RNA was extracted from bulk tissue without any cell sorting. Distant lung tissue was collected more than 3 cm away from the tumor edge. This sequence originates from a woman aged 55-70 years with non-small cell lung cancer. The specimen was distant non-tumor lung tissue.

CDR3 sequence (DNA): TGTGCCAGCATAACTGATCCTTACAATGAGCAGTTCTTC. Translation: CASITDPYNEQFF. V gene TRBV16 combines with J gene TRBJ2-1; no clear D. This CDR3 spans 13 amino acids. Per the germline V gene, CDR1 is KGHSY and CDR2 is FQNENV. Trimming took 7 bases from V and 4 from J, leaving 11 bases between them.